What follows are 5 T cell receptor beta chains derived from one specimen sequenced in a study of cytotoxic CD8 clonotypes in ibrutinib-treated CLL. Assay used: immunoSEQ multiplex PCR; TCRdb lists only in-frame clones, some missing. The sample lists around 150,000 clones, over 75% occurring once. The sample was PBMCs, taken at disease progression, from a patient treated with ibrutinib. The origin of the receptors is a human donor with chronic lymphocytic leukemia.

J is TRBJ2-7 and V is TRBV7-6; TRBD2 matches 9 bases. The CDR3 loop spans 16 amino acids. In germline, CDR1 is SGHVS, CDR2 FNYEAQ. Trimming cost V 1 base and J 7 bases; bases outside gene matches: 11. Here the CDR3 reads CASSLGLSGRAREQYF. In nucleotides, the CDR3 is TGTGCCAGCAGCTTAGGCCTTAGCGGGAGAGCGCGAGAGCAGTACTTC.

In this sample, this clone turned up once. The chain couples TRBV19 to TRBJ2-3; either TRBD1 or TRBD2 may supply D (5 bases each). The V gene lost 6 bases and the J gene lost 6 bases, with 16 bases spanning the gap. In germline, CDR1 is LNHDA, CDR2 SQIVND (reference sequence). The length of the CDR3 is 14 residues. CDR3 DNA sequence: TGTGCCAGTAGAGTAGGGGACCCAACCGATACGCAGTATTTT. This gives the protein CASRVGDPTDTQYF.

The V call is TRBV19, the J call TRBJ1-3, with D maybe TRBD1 (6 bases). V shed 10 bases and J shed 2 bases, with 15 bases lying between them. The germline V gene has CDR1 LNHDA and CDR2 SQIVND (reference sequence). The CDR3 length is 14 residues. The CDR3 here is CATQRGATGNTIYF. Written as DNA, the CDR3 is TGTGCCACCCAAAGGGGGGCCACTGGAAACACCATATATTTT.

The chain employs TRBV18 and TRBJ2-7; perhaps TRBD2 as D (5 bases). V lost 0 bases to trimming and J lost 3 bases, with 9 bases between them. CDR1 is KGHSH and CDR2 is LQKENI in the germline V gene. The CDR3 runs to 14 residues. This CDR3 is CASSPPGLSYEQYF. In DNA, the CDR3 is TGTGCCAGCTCACCACCAGGACTTAGCTACGAGCAGTACTTC. Looking up the rest from reference TRBV18 and TRBJ2-7 gives the full variable domain: NAGVMQNPRHLVRRRGQEARLRCSPMKGHSHVYWYRQLPEEGLKFMVYLQKENIIDESGMPKERFSAEFPKEGPSILRIQQVVRGDSAAYFCASSPPGLSYEQYFGPGTRLTVT.

This chain connects TRBV2 to TRBJ1-5, with D perhaps TRBD1 (6 bases). The CDR3 contains 13 residues. Per the germline V gene, CDR1 is SNHLY and CDR2 is FYNNEI. V lost 8 bases to trimming and J lost 4 bases, with 12 bases between them. In DNA, the CDR3 is TGTGCCAGCTCTTCAGGGGTTAATCAGCCCCAGCATTTT. It codes for CASSSGVNQPQHF. Combining the CDR3 with reference TRBV2 and TRBJ1-5 gives the whole variable domain EPEVTQTPSHQVTQMGQEVILRCVPISNHLYFYWYRQILGQKVEFLVSFYNNEISEKSEIFDDQFSVERPDGSNFTLKIRSTKLEDSAMYFCASSSGVNQPQHFGDGTRLSIL.